Here is one TCR beta chain with its context. This clonotype was detected only once. Its antigen target is currently unknown. The sample holds no much larger clone one base away, and base qualities are not on file. One read amounts to weak evidence. Instrument on record: Illumina NovaSeq 6000. cDNA libraries for TCRalpha and TCRbeta were prepared by 5'RACE using constant-segment primers, with sample barcodes and unique molecular identifiers added. RNA was extracted from every sample with Trizol reagent. Libraries were amplified in two PCR steps, with a second sample barcode and Illumina TruSeq adapters added in the second step. Libraries were sequenced on an Illumina NovaSeq with 2 x 150 bp paired-end reads. Regarding the original processing steps: Demultiplexing of reads and collapsing into UMI-guided consensus sequences were performed with migec v1.2.7. Using mixcr v2.1.11, UMI consensuses were aligned to TRA and TRB V and J templates and then assembled into clonotypes. A clonotype was counted as expanded or contracted only if both edgeR and NoisET called the change significant, with noise models trained on biological replicates. For edgeR calls, the thresholds were a false discovery rate-adjusted p below 0.01 and a log2 fold-change of 1. As an exploratory analysis of dynamics, max-normalized trajectories of the 1000 most abundant clonotypes were examined by PCA with hierarchical clustering. The CD4 or CD8 phenotype of responding clones was assigned using the separately sequenced CD4+ and CD8+ repertoires. TCRdb passed the public sequencing reads through fastp at Q25 and MiXCR, retaining productive beta sequences. Every CDR3 protein is listed once, alongside the most common genes and DNA of its rows. The V and J calls reflect TCRdb's pipeline rather than the authors' work. This sample gives fewer than 300,000 distinct CDR3 sequences in total; approximately 19% of them show up just once. Under 30% of the sample is in the top ten clones.

CDR3 length: 16 amino acids, cysteine to phenylalanine. Only the CDR3 DNA is retained, 48 bases long and in frame from the first base. CDR1 and CDR2, looked up from the germline V gene, are SGHAT and FQNNGV. Cut back by 5 bases and 3 bases, the V and J ends lie 16 bases apart. The data derive from a study of T-cell memory formation after mild COVID-19 (dated by TCRdb to the early 2020s). Notes on the research overall: Most TCR sequence clusters were specific to one of the two donors. Two young, previously healthy adult volunteers, one female and one male, were included in the cohort. Longitudinal TCRalpha and TCRbeta repertoire sequencing tracked T-cell clones expanding and contracting after mild COVID-19 in two donors.

General study outcomes and caveats: Some responding clones were found in pre-infection memory, which suggests that pre-existing cross-reactive memory T cells took part in the SARS-CoV-2 response. The second-wave clones that peaked on day 37 were not confirmed to be SARS-CoV-2 specific. Contracting CD4+ clones were found mainly in CM and EM memory subsets, while CD8+ clones were enriched in EMRA. From day 15 to 85, contracting clones showed balanced CD4/CD8 phenotypes, whereas a second wave of clones that expanded from day 15 to 37 leaned towards CD4+. Only a couple of mild cases were covered by the study, and larger cohorts that include severe cases with pre-infection samples were considered necessary.

Ficoll-Paque density gradient centrifugation was the method used to isolate PBMCs. This receptor chain uses TRBV11-2 and TRBJ2-2; the D gene is not confidently resolved. The clonotype comes from a man between 18 and 35 years old who had mild COVID-19 (a few samples of this study predate the infection). The sample titles of this study are shuffled in the database, so cell type and time point are left out; the donor was told from shared clones. Sequenced sample: PBMCs or a T cell subset sorted from them (not recorded which). Here the CDR3 is given as CASSLRTRDHTGELFF. DNA sequence: TGTGCCAGCAGCCTACGGACCAGAGACCACACCGGGGAGCTGTTTTTT.